A single sample is the source of the 17 T cell receptor beta chains below, sequenced in a study of shared clonotypes between healthy human individuals. Profiling relied on immunoSEQ multiplex PCR, and the TCRdb table lists in-frame clones only, not all of them. Of about a million clones listed, approximately 72% were seen once; the top ten hold approximately 1.5%. The sequencing sample was made of memory CD4+ T cells sorted from blood. Subset in this sample: CD45RA-negative fraction. Every receptor here comes from a man in his late teens or twenties in good health.

This clone was seen a handful of times. The gene calls are TRBV6-1 and TRBJ2-1, with D possibly being TRBD1 (5 bases). The CDR3 contains 15 residues. The germline gives CDR1 MNHNS, CDR2 SASEGT. Between the trimmed V and J ends, which lost 1 base and 7 bases, there was a span of 14 bases. Here the CDR3 DNA reads TGTGCCAGCAGTGAAGGCAGGGTAGATCGGAATGAGCAGTTCTTC. Its protein is CASSEGRVDRNEQFF.

The V and J genes are TRBV27 and TRBJ1-1; no firm D call. The V end was cut by 6 bases, the J end by 6 bases, with 11 bases between. Per germline, CDR1 MNHEY and CDR2 SMNVEV (reference sequence). The CDR3 extends over 12 amino acids. In nucleotides, the CDR3 is TGTGCCAGCAGCCGAGATCATCCTGAAGCTTTCTTT. Protein: CASSRDHPEAFF.

This chain joins TRBV5-1 and TRBJ1-4, with 7 bases fitting TRBD1. The V segment lost 5 bases and the J segment 6 bases; nucleotides outside the gene matches: 7. This CDR3 comprises 14 residues. CDR1 and CDR2 (germline): SGHRS, YFSETQ. The CDR3 loop is CASSPGGGDEKLFF. The CDR3 DNA reads TGCGCCAGCAGTCCAGGGGGAGGGGATGAAAAACTGTTTTTT.

J is TRBJ2-7 and V is TRBV28; 8 bases line up with TRBD1. Germline trimming cut 10 bases from V and 0 bases from J; bases unmatched to any gene: 8. The CDR3 is 14 amino acids. Germline V gives CDR1 MDHEN, CDR2 SYDVKM. CDR3 DNA sequence: TGTGCCACCTCGGGCAGGGGGCGCTCCTACGAGCAGTACTTC. Translating gives CATSGRGRSYEQYF.

This clone was counted only a few times. The chain is built from TRBV5-6 and TRBJ2-1, with 7 bases matching TRBD1. In germline, CDR1 is SGHDT, CDR2 YYEEEE. Unmatched junction bases numbered 10, after V lost 1 base and J lost 9 bases. This CDR3 contains 15 residues. The CDR3 spells CASSLNRGLDGEQFF. The CDR3 nucleotides read TGTGCCAGCAGCTTGAACAGGGGATTAGATGGTGAGCAGTTCTTC. Full variable domain (missing parts from reference TRBV5-6 and TRBJ2-1): DAGVTQSPTHLIKTRGQQVTLRCSPKSGHDTVSWYQQALGQGPQFIFQYYEEEERQRGNFPDRFSGHQFPNYSSELNVNALLLGDSALYLCASSLNRGLDGEQFFGPGTRLTVL.

The chain carries TRBV29-1 and TRBJ1-1; 9 bases are shared with TRBD1. This CDR3 contains 15 residues. The J segment lost 4 bases and the V segment lost 6 bases, leaving 12 bases of the junction unmatched. Germline CDR1 and CDR2: SQVTM and ANQGSEA. CDR3 residues: CSVDPATGGRTEAFF. In DNA, the CDR3 is TGCAGCGTCGATCCGGCGACAGGGGGTCGCACTGAAGCTTTCTTT.

V is TRBV2 and J is TRBJ2-7; 11 bases map to TRBD2. The V gene's germline CDR1 is SNHLY and CDR2 FYNNEI. The CDR3 consists of 15 residues. V dropped 8 bases and J dropped 5; count of bases not matched to a gene: 11. The CDR3 loop is CASGLMTSGNHEQYF. The CDR3 region has the DNA TGTGCCAGCGGACTTATGACTAGCGGGAATCACGAGCAGTACTTC.

J is TRBJ1-5 and V is TRBV19, with D perhaps matching TRBD1 (6 bases). V was trimmed by 6 bases and J by 7 bases, leaving 13 bases between them. Germline V gene sequence: CDR1 LNHDA, CDR2 SQIVND (reference sequence). The length of the CDR3 is 13 residues. The CDR3 region is CASSQGTEQPQHF. The CDR3 nucleotides read TGTGCCAGTAGCCAGGGGACTGAACAGCCCCAGCATTTT. Full variable domain (rest looked up from reference TRBV19 and TRBJ1-5): DGGITQSPKYLFRKEGQNVTLSCEQNLNHDAMYWYRQDPGQGLRLIYYSQIVNDFQKGDIAEGYSVSREKKESFPLTVTSAQKNPTAFYLCASSQGTEQPQHFGDGTRLSIL.

The chain has TRBV7-2 and TRBJ1-6; 12 nucleotides line up with TRBD1. This CDR3 spans 18 amino acids. Germline assignment: CDR1 SGHTA and CDR2 FQGNSA. The V gene end was trimmed by 0 bases and the J gene end by 9 bases; junction bases not matched to a gene: 9. This chain's CDR3 is CASSLAIRGTGGGSPLHF. The CDR3 DNA follows: TGTGCCAGCAGCTTAGCGATTCGGGGGACAGGGGGCGGTTCACCCCTCCACTTT.

V and J are TRBV28 and TRBJ1-3, with 12 nucleotides matching TRBD1. This CDR3 spans 15 amino acids. J lost 6 bases, V lost 5 bases, and 5 bases had no gene match. Germline V gene data show CDR1 as MDHEN and CDR2 as SYDVKM. This chain's CDR3 is CASSPGTGGENTIYF. The CDR3 nucleotides read TGTGCCAGCAGTCCAGGGACAGGGGGCGAAAACACCATATATTTT.

V and J are TRBV18 and TRBJ2-3, with D uncertain. This CDR3 spans 13 amino acids. Trimming pared 6 bases from V and 2 bases from J, leaving 9 bases between. Germline CDR1 KGHSH, CDR2 LQKENI. Here the CDR3 DNA reads TGTGCCAGCTCGCAGGCCCTCACAGATACGCAGTATTTT. As protein: CASSQALTDTQYF.

The rearrangement joins TRBV7-8 to TRBJ2-2; no definite D call. V lost 1 base to trimming and J lost 4 bases, with 19 bases between them. Germline-derived CDR1 and CDR2 are SGHVS and FQNEAQ. The CDR3 is 18 residues long. CDR3 protein: CASSLGYLASSSTGELFF. DNA of the CDR3: TGTGCCAGCAGCTTAGGGTATCTGGCCTCGAGTTCCACCGGGGAGCTGTTTTTT.

The chain employs TRBV28 and TRBJ1-2; D call uncertain. Germline V gene data show CDR1 as MDHEN and CDR2 as SYDVKM. The CDR3 covers 13 residues. V was shortened by 7 bases and J by 4 bases, with 13 bases between the two germline ends. The CDR3 coding sequence is TGTGCCAGCAACCAGCCGGCCAGCTATGGCTACACCTTC. It encodes CASNQPASYGYTF.

This CDR3 reads CATGAVREKLFF. The CDR3 region has the DNA TGTGCCACCGGGGCGGTGCGGGAAAAACTGTTTTTT. The chain joins TRBV6-5 to TRBJ1-4; perhaps TRBD1 as D (5 bases). The CDR3 runs 12 residues. Germline assignment: CDR1 MNHEY and CDR2 SVGAGI. The ends were cut back, 10 bases at V and 8 bases at J, with 14 bases in the middle.

V is TRBV5-6 and J is TRBJ2-7; 7 bases are shared with TRBD1. The CDR3 totals 14 residues. Trimming cost V 7 bases and J 6 bases; bases outside gene matches: 13. Germline values: CDR1 SGHDT, CDR2 YYEEEE. This CDR3 reads CASLRTGLFTEQYF. The DNA of the CDR3 is TGTGCCAGCCTTAGGACAGGCCTTTTTACCGAGCAGTACTTC.

The sample holds a few counts of this clone. The chain carries TRBV6-6 and TRBJ1-3, with a tentative D call TRBD1 (6 bases). The V end lost 4 bases, the J end lost 0 bases, and 7 bases lay between the germline ends. The CDR3 covers 14 residues. Per the germline V gene, CDR1 is MNHNY and CDR2 is SVGAGI (reference sequence). CDR3 nucleotides: TGTGCCAGCAGTTGGACAGCCTCTGGAAACACCATATATTTT. Translated: CASSWTASGNTIYF.

The rearrangement uses TRBV7-8 and TRBJ1-2; 8 nucleotides align to TRBD1. J gave up 8 bases and V 5 bases, and 10 bases lay outside the gene matches. The CDR3 sequence is 14 residues long. Looked up from germline, CDR1 is SGHVS and CDR2 is FQNEAQ. The CDR3 DNA is TGTGCCAGCAGCCAAGACAGGGGCTGGGGCGGCTACACCTTC. It translates to CASSQDRGWGGYTF.